This TCR beta chain was found in a study of T cell changes during pregnancy in multiple sclerosis. The table came from immunoSEQ multiplex PCR; TCRdb's copy has only in-frame clones and leaves some out. This sample has about 59,000 clones, with about 93% found just once. Trimming cost V 4 bases and J 1 base, with 11 bases left between them. Germline V CDR1 and CDR2: MNHNS, SASEGT. The CDR3 loop spans 15 amino acids. The V call is TRBV6-1, the J call TRBJ2-1, with D tentatively TRBD2 (6 bases). This TCR came from a female donor in good health, enrolled as a control in a pregnancy study. Sequencing was performed on peripheral blood, taken in the third trimester of pregnancy. The DNA of the CDR3 is TGTGCCAGCAGTGTTTCGGCGGGATCCTACAATGAGCAGTTCTTC. Its protein product is CASSVSAGSYNEQFF.